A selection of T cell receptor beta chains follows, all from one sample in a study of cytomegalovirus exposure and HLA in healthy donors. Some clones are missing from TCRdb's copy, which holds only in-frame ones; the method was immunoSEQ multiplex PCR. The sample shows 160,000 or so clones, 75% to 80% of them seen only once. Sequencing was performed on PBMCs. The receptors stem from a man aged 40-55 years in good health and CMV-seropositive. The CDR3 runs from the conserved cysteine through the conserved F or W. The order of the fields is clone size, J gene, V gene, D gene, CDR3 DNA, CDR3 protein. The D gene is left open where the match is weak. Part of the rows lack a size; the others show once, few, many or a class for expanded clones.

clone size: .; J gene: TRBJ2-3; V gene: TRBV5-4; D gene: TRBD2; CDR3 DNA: TGTGCCAGCAGCTTGTTAGCGGGAGGGATATCCGATACGCAGTATTTT; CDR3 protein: CASSLLAGGISDTQYF
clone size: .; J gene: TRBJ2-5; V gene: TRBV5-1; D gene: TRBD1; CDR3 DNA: TGCGCCAGCAGCTCGGACAGGGCCGGAGAGACCCAGTACTTC; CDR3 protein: CASSSDRAGETQYF
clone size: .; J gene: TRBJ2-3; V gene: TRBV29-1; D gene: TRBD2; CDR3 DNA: TGCAGCGTTAAGCGGGAGTGGGGCACAGATACGCAGTATTTT; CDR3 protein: CSVKREWGTDTQYF
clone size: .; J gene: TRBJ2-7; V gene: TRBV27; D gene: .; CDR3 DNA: TGTGCCAGCAGCGGTCAACCCTCCTACGAGCAGTACTTC; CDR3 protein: CASSGQPSYEQYF
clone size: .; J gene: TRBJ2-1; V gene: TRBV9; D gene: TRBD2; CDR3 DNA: TGTGCCAGCAGCGTATTCCCTGGGGTAGCGGGATTACGCGATGAGCAGTTCTTC; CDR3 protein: CASSVFPGVAGLRDEQFF
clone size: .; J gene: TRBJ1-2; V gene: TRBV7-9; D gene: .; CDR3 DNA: TGTGCCAGCAGCTTAGGGCAGGATGACTATGGCTACACCTTC; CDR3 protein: CASSLGQDDYGYTF
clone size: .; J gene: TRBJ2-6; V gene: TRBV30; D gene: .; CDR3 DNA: TGTGCCTGGAGTGGGAAGTCTGGGGCCAACGGCCTGACTTTC; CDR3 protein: CAWSGKSGANGLTF
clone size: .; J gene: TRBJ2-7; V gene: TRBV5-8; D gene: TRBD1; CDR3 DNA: TGTGCCAGCAGCAGGGGACAGGGGTGGTCCGAGCAGTACTTC; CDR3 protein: CASSRGQGWSEQYF
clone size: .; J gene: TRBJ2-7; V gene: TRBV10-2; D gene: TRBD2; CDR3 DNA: TGCGCCAGCAGTGAGGGGACGGGAGGGCCCTACGAGCAGTACTTC; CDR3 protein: CASSEGTGGPYEQYF
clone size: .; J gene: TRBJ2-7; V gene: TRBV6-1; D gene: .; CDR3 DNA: TGTGCCAGCAGTTACGGTCGCGAGCAGTACTTC; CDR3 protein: CASSYGREQYF
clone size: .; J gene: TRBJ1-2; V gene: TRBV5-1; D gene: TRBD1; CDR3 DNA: TGCGCCAGCAGCTATGGGGACAGGGATTTAGGTGGCTACACCTTC; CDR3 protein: CASSYGDRDLGGYTF
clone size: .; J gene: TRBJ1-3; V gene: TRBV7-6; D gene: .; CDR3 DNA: TGTGCCAGCAGCCCAGGGGTCGGTGGAAACACCATATATTTT; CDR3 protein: CASSPGVGGNTIYF
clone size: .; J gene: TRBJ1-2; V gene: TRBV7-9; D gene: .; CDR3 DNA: TGTGCCAGCAGCTTAGGGGCAGAGGGCTACACCTTC; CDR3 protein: CASSLGAEGYTF
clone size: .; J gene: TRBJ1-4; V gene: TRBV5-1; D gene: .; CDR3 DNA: TGCGCCAGCGGACAACAGGGAAGTGAAAAACTGTTTTTT; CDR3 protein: CASGQQGSEKLFF
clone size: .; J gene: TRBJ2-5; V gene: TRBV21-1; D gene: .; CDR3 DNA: TGTGCCAGCAGCAAAAGGTGGACAGGGTCGGAGACCCAGTACTTC; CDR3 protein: CASSKRWTGSETQYF
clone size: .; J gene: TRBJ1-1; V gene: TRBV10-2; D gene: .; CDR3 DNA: TGCGCCAGCAGTGAGAGCTACACTGAAGCTTTCTTT; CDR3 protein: CASSESYTEAFF
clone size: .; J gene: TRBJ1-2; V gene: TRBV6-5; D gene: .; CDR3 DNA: TGTGCCAGCGCCGATCTAGTCGTCGCGGGCTACACCTTC; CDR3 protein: CASADLVVAGYTF
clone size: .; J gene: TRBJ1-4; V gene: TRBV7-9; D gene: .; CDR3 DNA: TGTGCCAGCAGCTTAGAGGTCCGGGGAGGAAAACTGTTTTTT; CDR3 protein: CASSLEVRGGKLFF
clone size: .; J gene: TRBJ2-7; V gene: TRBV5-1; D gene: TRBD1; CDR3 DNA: TGCGCCAGCAGAGGTTCCGGGACAGGAGTTAACTACGAGCAGTACTTC; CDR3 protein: CASRGSGTGVNYEQYF
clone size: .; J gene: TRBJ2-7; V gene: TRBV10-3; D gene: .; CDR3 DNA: TGTGCCATCAGCTTCATGGAGGGGGCCGGCGAGACCGAGCAGTACTTC; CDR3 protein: CAISFMEGAGETEQYF
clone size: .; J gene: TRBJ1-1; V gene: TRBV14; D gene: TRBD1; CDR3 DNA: TGTGCCAGCAGCAGGAGGCCTTACGGACAGGTGAACACTGAAGCTTTCTTT; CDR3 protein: CASSRRPYGQVNTEAFF
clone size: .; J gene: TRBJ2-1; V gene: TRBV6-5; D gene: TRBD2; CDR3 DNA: TGTGCCAGCAGTAAGACTAGCGGGAGTAATGAGCAGTTCTTC; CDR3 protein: CASSKTSGSNEQFF
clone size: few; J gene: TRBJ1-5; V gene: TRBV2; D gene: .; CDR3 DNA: TGTGCCAGCAGGGTGGACAGTCACCGAAGGCCCCAGCATTTT; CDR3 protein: CASRVDSHRRPQHF
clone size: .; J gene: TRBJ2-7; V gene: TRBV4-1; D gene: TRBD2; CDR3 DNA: TGCGCCAGCAGCTACAAGATAGGTACTAGCGGGGCAAACTACGAGCAGTACTTC; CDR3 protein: CASSYKIGTSGANYEQYF
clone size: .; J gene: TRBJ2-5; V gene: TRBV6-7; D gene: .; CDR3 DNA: TGTGCCAGCAGTTACTCGTCAGGGGGGCTCTCTTCCCAAGAGACCCAGTACTTC; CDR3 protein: CASSYSSGGLSSQETQYF
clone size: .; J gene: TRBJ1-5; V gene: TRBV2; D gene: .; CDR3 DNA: TGTGCCAGCAGTGAGGACAGATTTCAGCCCCAGCATTTT; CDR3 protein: CASSEDRFQPQHF
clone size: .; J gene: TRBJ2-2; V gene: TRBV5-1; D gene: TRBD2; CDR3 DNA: TGCGCCAGCAGCTTGGGGACTAGCGGAACGTTAACCGGGGAGCTGTTTTTT; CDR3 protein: CASSLGTSGTLTGELFF
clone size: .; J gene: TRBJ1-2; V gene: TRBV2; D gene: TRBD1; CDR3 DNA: TGTGCCAGCAAGTGGGACAGCTATGGCTACACCTTC; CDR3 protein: CASKWDSYGYTF
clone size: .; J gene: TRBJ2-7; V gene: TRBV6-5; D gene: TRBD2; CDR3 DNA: TGTGCCAGCAGTTACTCGGCTAGCGGGAGTTACGAGCAGTACTTC; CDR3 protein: CASSYSASGSYEQYF
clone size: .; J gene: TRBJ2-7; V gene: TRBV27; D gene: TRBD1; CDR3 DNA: TGTGCCAGCAGTGCCTGGGACAGGGCTGGGGAGCAGTACTTC; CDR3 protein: CASSAWDRAGEQYF
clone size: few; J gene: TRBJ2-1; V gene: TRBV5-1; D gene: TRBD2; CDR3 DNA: TGCGCCAGCAGTCCCTCTAGCGGGAGAAGGGATGAGCAGTTCTTC; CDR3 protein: CASSPSSGRRDEQFF
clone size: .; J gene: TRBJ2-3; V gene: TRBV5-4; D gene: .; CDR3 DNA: TGTGCCACCCTACCGGGGGGCGGTGCGACAGATACGCAGTATTTT; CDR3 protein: CATLPGGGATDTQYF
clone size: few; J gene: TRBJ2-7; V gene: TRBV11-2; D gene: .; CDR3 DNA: TGTGCCAGCAGCGGAGCGGGTTATATATCCTACGAGCAGTACTTC; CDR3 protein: CASSGAGYISYEQYF
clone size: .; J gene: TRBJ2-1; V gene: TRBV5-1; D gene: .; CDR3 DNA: TGCGCCAGCAGCTTGGCGTACAATGAGCAGTTCTTC; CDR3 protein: CASSLAYNEQFF
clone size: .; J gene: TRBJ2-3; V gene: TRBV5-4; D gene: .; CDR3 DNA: TGTGCCAGCAGCGGCACCACAGATACGCAGTATTTT; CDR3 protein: CASSGTTDTQYF
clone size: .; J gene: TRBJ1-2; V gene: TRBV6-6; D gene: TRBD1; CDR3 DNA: TGTGCCAGCAGTTTCGTCGTGGGACAGGGCTATGGCTACACCTTC; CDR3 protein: CASSFVVGQGYGYTF
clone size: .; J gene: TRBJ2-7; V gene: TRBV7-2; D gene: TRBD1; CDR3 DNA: TGTGCCAGCAGGCGGGACAGGTACGGCGAGCAGTACTTC; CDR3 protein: CASRRDRYGEQYF
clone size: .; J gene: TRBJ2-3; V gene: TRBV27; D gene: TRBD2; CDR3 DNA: TGTGCCAGCAGATTAGCGGGAGGGCAATTAGATACGCAGTATTTT; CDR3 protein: CASRLAGGQLDTQYF
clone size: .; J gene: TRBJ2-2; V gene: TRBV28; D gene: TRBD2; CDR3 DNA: TGTGCCAGCAGTGCTAGCGGGAGGGCCATCACCGGGGAGCTGTTTTTT; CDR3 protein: CASSASGRAITGELFF
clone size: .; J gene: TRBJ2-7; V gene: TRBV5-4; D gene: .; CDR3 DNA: TGTGCCAGCAGTCAACGAGGAGCGGCCTTCTACGAGCAGTACTTC; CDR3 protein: CASSQRGAAFYEQYF
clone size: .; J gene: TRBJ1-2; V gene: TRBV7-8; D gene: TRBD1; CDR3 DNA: TGTGCCAGCAGCCCTCGACAGGGGGCGCGTTCTGGCTACACCTTC; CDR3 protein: CASSPRQGARSGYTF
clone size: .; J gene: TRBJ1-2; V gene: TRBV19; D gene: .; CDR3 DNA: TGTGCCAGTAGTTCGACAGACTATGGCTACACCTTC; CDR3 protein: CASSSTDYGYTF
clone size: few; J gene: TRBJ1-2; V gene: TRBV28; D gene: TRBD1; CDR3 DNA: TGTGCCACCTTGGGACAGTCCAACTATGGCTACACCTTC; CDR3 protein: CATLGQSNYGYTF
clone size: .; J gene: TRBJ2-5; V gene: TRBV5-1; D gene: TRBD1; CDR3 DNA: TGCGCCAGCAGCTTTGAGAGGGGGACAGGGCTTTGGGAGCAGTACTTC; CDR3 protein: CASSFERGTGLWEQYF